These 5 T cell receptor beta chains share one sample of origin, sequenced in a study of shared clonotypes between healthy human individuals. Some clones are missing from TCRdb's copy, which holds only in-frame ones; the method was immunoSEQ multiplex PCR. The sample holds 600,000 to 750,000 clones, less than 95% seen once. The specimen was memory CD8+ T cells from PBMCs. Specified subset: CD45RO+ cells pooled with CCR7-negative TemRA cells. All receptors derive from a man between 18 and 29 years old in good health. Some clones in this sample may be carry-over from other donors' samples.

The chain recombines TRBV6-5 with TRBJ2-3; tentatively, D is TRBD2 (6 bases). This CDR3 is built from 14 residues. Germline V gene sequence: CDR1 MNHEY, CDR2 SVGAGI. V lost 9 bases, J lost 1 base, and 14 bases lay in between. The CDR3, as DNA: TGTGCCAGTGAAGCGGGCCGGGGCACAGATACGCAGTATTTT. The encoded protein is CASEAGRGTDTQYF.

The V and J genes are TRBV10-1 and TRBJ2-7; D possibly matches TRBD1 or TRBD2 (5 bases each). The CDR3 length is 12 residues. Deletions cut 8 bases from V and 0 bases from J, with 8 bases between. Germline CDR1 reads WNHNN; CDR2 reads SYGVQD (reference sequence). The CDR3 sequence is CASAGSSYEQYF. CDR3 DNA sequence: TGCGCCAGCGCAGGGAGCTCCTACGAGCAGTACTTC.

This clone was seen a few times. The chain links TRBV5-1 to TRBJ2-5; TRBD2 agrees at 9 bases. From germline, CDR1 is SGHRS and CDR2 YFSETQ. The CDR3 spans 14 residues. V was clipped by 8 bases and J by 5 bases; unmatched bases: 10. The CDR3 protein is CASQAWTSAETQYF. The CDR3 DNA reads TGCGCCAGTCAAGCATGGACTAGCGCTGAGACCCAGTACTTC.

The V gene is TRBV4-3, the J gene TRBJ2-1, with 10 bases lining up with TRBD2. The V and J ends lost 8 bases and 3 bases, in that order; junction bases with no gene match: 13. This CDR3 has 17 amino acids. Germline V gene sequence: CDR1 LGHNA, CDR2 YSLEER. CDR3 DNA: TGCGCCAGCTCCACTAGCGGGACCGGTGGGGGCTACAATGAGCAGTTCTTC. Translation: CASSTSGTGGGYNEQFF.

This clone has just one count. This CDR3 is CASSAQGALEAFF. The DNA for the CDR3 is TGTGCCAGTAGTGCCCAGGGGGCGCTTGAAGCTTTCTTT. The chain uses TRBV19 and TRBJ1-1; TRBD1 matches at 8 bases. V lost 5 bases, J lost 7 bases, and 6 bases stayed unmatched. Germline lookup yields CDR1 LNHDA and CDR2 SQIVND (reference sequence). The CDR3 spans 13 residues.